This TCR beta chain came from a study of blood T cell repertoires in COVID-19 (dated by TCRdb to between 2020 and 2021). Regarding the research as a whole: The collaborator samples originated in the United States, Italy and Spain and spanned the acute and convalescent phases of COVID-19. The material from the prospective study consisted of cDNA or gDNA derived from T cells, B-cell-depleted T cells, or PBMCs. The samples were drawn from two sources: the first 160 participants of the ongoing ImmuneRACE study, and approximately 1,300 subjects contributed by 6 global collaborators. Sample metadata almost always included a de-identified subject ID, COVID-19 status, age in years and sex. The repertoires were made available in a free public database intended to serve as a resource for research on the immune response to SARS-CoV-2. Subjects who had been exposed to COVID-19, were actively infected with it, or had recovered from it provided the deeply sampled blood TCRbeta repertoires that made up the dataset. Where available, HLA class I and class II types were obtained from metadata supplied by the sample provider rather than from assay-based typing. Results and caveats for the whole study, not just this receptor: Clinical and demographic metadata were provided uncurated, with the amount varying by source and participant.

Note on this clone: This clone's antigen is unknown. The input lacks base qualities; no much larger clone sits a single base away.

CDR1 and CDR2 (MNHEY, SVGEGT) derive from the germline V gene. V loses 2 bases at its end and J loses 8 bases; junction bases beyond the gene matches: 10. The CDR3, from cysteine to phenylalanine, totals 15 residues. Only the CDR3 DNA is retained, 45 bases long and in frame from the first base. TCRbeta CDR3 regions were amplified from genomic DNA by means of the immunoSEQ Assay, a bias-controlled multiplex PCR. On the study's bioinformatics: Nucleated cell counts per sample were estimated from amplification of reference gene primers within the assay. To quantify the absolute abundance of each unique TCRbeta CDR3 rearrangement, sequence reads were collapsed and filtered. For each sample, productive Simpson clonality was calculated by taking the square root of Simpson's diversity index across productive rearrangements. The table comes from immuneACCESS by way of TCRdb, which keeps in-frame sequences with V and J called. Part of the clones is missing from these tables; in studies checked, under half for an unresolved V gene and the rest for unknown reasons. V, J and clone size reflect that table, while D and trimming were determined from the DNA. This sample gives around 250,000 clones in total; 86% of them show up just once. The ten largest account for 9% to 15% of the sample.

Each collaborating institution followed its own protocols to collect whole blood in K2EDTA tubes. For TCRbeta analysis, collaborators shipped samples in one of three forms: frozen whole blood, isolated PBMCs, or DNA extracted from either of those sample types. The clonotype comes from an elderly man with acute or convalescent COVID-19. Here the chain combines TRBV6-2 or TRBV6-3 and TRBJ1-2, and 8 junctional nucleotides match TRBD1. The sample was peripheral blood. The sequence in DNA is TGTGCCAGCAGTTACGACAGAGACAGGGGAGCGGGCTACACCTTC. It translates to CASSYDRDRGAGYTF.